This T cell receptor beta chain is from a study of early T cells in non-severe SARS-CoV-2 infection. V shed 5 bases and J 7 bases; nucleotides not matched to a gene: 11. Germline V gene sequence: CDR1 SEHNR, CDR2 FQNEAQ (reference sequence). This CDR3 has 15 residues. In its sample, this clonotype was seen a few times. Attachment of unique molecular identifiers was made to individual cDNA molecules. One entry per CDR3 protein, called by TCRdb with MiXCR from the 5' RACE reads. This sample carries nearly 90,000 distinct CDR3 sequences, 13% to 15% of them seen once, and the ten largest clones take over 6.5%.

The receptor was isolated from an adult who was a healthcare worker with PCR-confirmed SARS-CoV-2 infection or an uninfected control (not recorded which). V and J are TRBV7-9 and TRBJ2-1; TRBD2 matches at 7 bases. The source material was whole blood. The CDR3 reads CASSGEGPRQNEQFF. CDR3 coding DNA: TGTGCCAGCAGCGGGGAGGGTCCCCGTCAAAATGAGCAGTTCTTC.